These T cell receptor beta chains were read from a single sample in a study of T cell responses to AZD1222 COVID-19 vaccine. Repertoires were generated with immunoSEQ multiplex PCR, while TCRdb's copy carries only in-frame clones and drops some. This table holds about 180,000 clones, 88% found once. The sequencing used peripheral blood, collected 28 days after the second AZD1222 dose. The receptors were gathered from an adult who received the AZD1222 COVID-19 vaccine. The CDR3 runs from the conserved cysteine through the conserved F or W. Each record gives: V gene, clone size, J gene, D gene, CDR3 protein, CDR3 DNA. The D gene is left open where the match is weak. Only some rows state a clone size, as once, few, many or a class for expanded clones.

V: TRBV28
size: NA
J: TRBJ2-7
D: TRBD2
CDR3: CASRPPGLAGREQYF
DNA: TGTGCCAGCAGACCTCCGGGACTAGCGGGACGAGAGCAGTACTTC

V: TRBV30
size: NA
J: TRBJ2-2
D: NA
CDR3: CAWSVPGGGLRTGELFF
DNA: TGTGCCTGGAGTGTACCAGGGGGAGGTCTACGGACCGGGGAGCTGTTTTTT

V: TRBV6-2/TRBV6-3
size: NA
J: TRBJ2-7
D: NA
CDR3: CASSLPDWAYEQYF
DNA: TGTGCCAGCAGTTTACCCGACTGGGCCTACGAGCAGTACTTC

V: TRBV7-2
size: NA
J: TRBJ2-1
D: NA
CDR3: CASSPGLQGSNEQFF
DNA: TGTGCCAGCAGCCCGGGACTACAGGGTTCCAATGAGCAGTTCTTC

V: TRBV6-4
size: NA
J: TRBJ1-1
D: NA
CDR3: CASSQTGNTEAFF
DNA: TGTGCCAGCAGTCAGACAGGGAACACTGAAGCTTTCTTT

V: TRBV5-6
size: NA
J: TRBJ2-4
D: NA
CDR3: CASSQENIQYF
DNA: TGTGCCAGCAGCCAAGAAAACATTCAGTACTTC

V: TRBV18
size: NA
J: TRBJ2-6
D: NA
CDR3: CASSESGANVLTF
DNA: TGTGCCAGCTCAGAATCCGGGGCCAACGTCCTGACTTTC

V: TRBV7-2
size: NA
J: TRBJ1-3
D: NA
CDR3: CASSLARVSGNTIYF
DNA: TGTGCCAGCAGCTTAGCGCGGGTCTCTGGAAACACCATATATTTT

V: TRBV19
size: NA
J: TRBJ1-4
D: NA
CDR3: CASSTTTNEKLFF
DNA: TGTGCCAGTAGTACAACAACTAATGAAAAACTGTTTTTT

V: TRBV9
size: once
J: TRBJ2-5
D: TRBD2
CDR3: CASSPLGGAGLETQYF
DNA: TGTGCCAGCAGCCCCCTCGGGGGGGCGGGATTAGAGACCCAGTACTTC

V: TRBV19
size: NA
J: TRBJ2-5
D: TRBD1
CDR3: CASSIAGQGGETQYF
DNA: TGTGCCAGTAGTATAGCGGGACAGGGGGGTGAGACCCAGTACTTC

V: TRBV28
size: NA
J: TRBJ2-3
D: NA
CDR3: CASSLSSGVDTQYF
DNA: TGTGCCAGCAGTTTATCTTCGGGGGTAGATACGCAGTATTTT

V: TRBV13
size: NA
J: TRBJ2-1
D: NA
CDR3: CASSPRGSYIVAEQFF
DNA: TGTGCCAGCAGCCCCCGGGGTAGCTACATTGTGGCTGAGCAGTTCTTC

V: TRBV27
size: NA
J: TRBJ2-5
D: NA
CDR3: CASGRPAGLETQYF
DNA: TGTGCCAGCGGACGACCGGCGGGGCTCGAGACCCAGTACTTC

V: TRBV6-5
size: few
J: TRBJ1-3
D: NA
CDR3: CASSYGTFGNTIYF
DNA: TGTGCCAGCAGTTACGGGACATTTGGAAACACCATATATTTT

V: TRBV24-1
size: NA
J: TRBJ2-3
D: NA
CDR3: CATSGSPGPTDTQYF
DNA: TGTGCCACCAGTGGATCCCCGGGCCCCACAGATACGCAGTATTTT

V: TRBV18
size: NA
J: TRBJ2-1
D: NA
CDR3: CASSPLQVSYNEQFF
DNA: TGTGCCAGCTCACCCCTACAAGTCTCCTACAATGAGCAGTTCTTC

V: TRBV30
size: NA
J: TRBJ1-2
D: TRBD1
CDR3: CAWTTSRTGGDGYTF
DNA: TGTGCCTGGACCACCTCGCGGACAGGGGGTGACGGCTACACCTTC

V: TRBV5-1
size: few
J: TRBJ2-7
D: TRBD1
CDR3: CASSFGGQGSYEQYF
DNA: TGCGCCAGCAGCTTTGGGGGACAGGGGTCCTACGAGCAGTACTTC

V: TRBV6-5
size: NA
J: TRBJ2-7
D: TRBD1
CDR3: CASRLVTGGAYEQYF
DNA: TGTGCCAGCAGACTTGTGACAGGGGGCGCCTACGAGCAGTACTTC

V: TRBV19
size: NA
J: TRBJ1-1
D: NA
CDR3: CASSTDGLRSRLTFF
DNA: TGTGCCAGTAGCACCGACGGATTGAGGTCTAGATTGACTTTCTTT

V: TRBV6-5
size: NA
J: TRBJ2-7
D: TRBD1
CDR3: CASCLAGGYEQYF
DNA: TGTGCCAGCTGCCTGGCAGGGGGCTACGAGCAGTACTTC

V: TRBV7-2
size: once
J: TRBJ2-2
D: TRBD2
CDR3: CASSMGLAMVGTGELFF
DNA: TGTGCCAGCAGCATGGGACTAGCGATGGTAGGAACCGGGGAGCTGTTTTTT

V: TRBV7-8
size: NA
J: TRBJ2-5
D: NA
CDR3: CASSPALETQYF
DNA: TGTGCCAGCAGCCCAGCTTTAGAGACCCAGTACTTC

V: TRBV7-2
size: NA
J: TRBJ2-3
D: TRBD2
CDR3: CASSMTSVTWVYF
DNA: TGTGCCAGCAGCATGACTAGCGTTACGTGGGTGTATTTT

V: TRBV7-9
size: NA
J: TRBJ2-1
D: TRBD2
CDR3: CASSSASSGRRNEQFF
DNA: TGTGCCAGCAGCTCGGCCTCTAGCGGGAGAAGGAATGAGCAGTTCTTC

V: TRBV5-1
size: NA
J: TRBJ2-3
D: TRBD2
CDR3: CASRARWTSGSGDAQYF
DNA: TGCGCCAGCAGGGCCCGGTGGACTAGCGGGAGTGGTGATGCGCAGTATTTT

V: TRBV7-9
size: NA
J: TRBJ1-1
D: NA
CDR3: CASSSGEGLTDTEAFF
DNA: TGTGCCAGCAGCTCAGGTGAGGGCCTAACGGACACTGAAGCTTTCTTT

V: TRBV7-3
size: once
J: TRBJ1-1
D: TRBD1
CDR3: CASSEDRATEAFF
DNA: TGTGCCAGCAGCGAGGACAGGGCTACTGAAGCTTTCTTT

V: TRBV7-9
size: once
J: TRBJ2-5
D: NA
CDR3: CASSSRPRSMAQYF
DNA: TGTGCCAGCAGCTCCAGGCCCCGCTCGATGGCCCAGTACTTC

V: TRBV5-3
size: NA
J: TRBJ1-1
D: NA
CDR3: CARSLVGSGAFF
DNA: TGTGCCAGAAGCTTGGTAGGGTCCGGGGCTTTCTTT

V: TRBV24-1
size: NA
J: TRBJ2-3
D: NA
CDR3: CATSALPPGETDTQYF
DNA: TGTGCCACCAGTGCCTTGCCACCGGGGGAGACAGATACGCAGTATTTT

V: TRBV6-2/TRBV6-3
size: NA
J: TRBJ2-7
D: NA
CDR3: CASSSASRWNEQYF
DNA: TGTGCCAGCAGTTCGGCTAGCAGGTGGAACGAGCAGTACTTC

V: TRBV19
size: NA
J: TRBJ1-5
D: NA
CDR3: CASSIDQTGNQPQHF
DNA: TGTGCCAGTAGTATAGATCAGACAGGTAATCAGCCCCAGCATTTT

V: TRBV18
size: once
J: TRBJ2-7
D: TRBD1
CDR3: CASSRRDRNSYEQYF
DNA: TGTGCCAGCTCCCGCCGGGACAGGAACTCCTACGAGCAGTACTTC

V: TRBV18
size: NA
J: TRBJ2-3
D: NA
CDR3: CASSPLAVSTDTQYF
DNA: TGTGCCAGCTCACCACTAGCGGTTAGCACAGATACGCAGTATTTT

V: TRBV30
size: NA
J: TRBJ2-4
D: NA
CDR3: CAWTQGLGDIQYF
DNA: TGTGCCTGGACCCAAGGTCTGGGGGACATTCAGTACTTC

V: TRBV7-9
size: NA
J: TRBJ2-1
D: NA
CDR3: CASSLDLDEQFF
DNA: TGTGCCAGCAGCTTAGACCTCGATGAGCAGTTCTTC

V: TRBV28
size: NA
J: TRBJ1-1
D: NA
CDR3: CASSFSGYTEAFF
DNA: TGTGCCAGCAGTTTTTCAGGGTACACTGAAGCTTTCTTT

V: TRBV5-4
size: NA
J: TRBJ2-3
D: TRBD2
CDR3: CASSFRRERTDTQYF
DNA: TGTGCCAGCAGCTTTAGGCGGGAGCGGACAGATACGCAGTATTTT